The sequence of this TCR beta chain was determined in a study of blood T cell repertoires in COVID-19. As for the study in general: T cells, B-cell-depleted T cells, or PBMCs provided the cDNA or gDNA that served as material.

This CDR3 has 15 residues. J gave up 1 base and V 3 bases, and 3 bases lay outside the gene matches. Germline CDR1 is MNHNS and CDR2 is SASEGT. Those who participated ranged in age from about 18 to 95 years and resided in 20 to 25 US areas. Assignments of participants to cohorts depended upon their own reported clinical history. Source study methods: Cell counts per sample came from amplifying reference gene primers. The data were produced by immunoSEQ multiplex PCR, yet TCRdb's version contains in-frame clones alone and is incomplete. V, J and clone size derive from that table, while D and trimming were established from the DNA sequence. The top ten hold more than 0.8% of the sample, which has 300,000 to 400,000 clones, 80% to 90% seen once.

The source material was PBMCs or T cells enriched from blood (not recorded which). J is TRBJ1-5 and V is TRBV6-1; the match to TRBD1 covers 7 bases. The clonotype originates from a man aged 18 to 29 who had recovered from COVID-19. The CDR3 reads CASSDPGGSNQPQHF. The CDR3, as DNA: TGTGCCAGCAGTGACCCAGGGGGAAGCAATCAGCCCCAGCATTTT.